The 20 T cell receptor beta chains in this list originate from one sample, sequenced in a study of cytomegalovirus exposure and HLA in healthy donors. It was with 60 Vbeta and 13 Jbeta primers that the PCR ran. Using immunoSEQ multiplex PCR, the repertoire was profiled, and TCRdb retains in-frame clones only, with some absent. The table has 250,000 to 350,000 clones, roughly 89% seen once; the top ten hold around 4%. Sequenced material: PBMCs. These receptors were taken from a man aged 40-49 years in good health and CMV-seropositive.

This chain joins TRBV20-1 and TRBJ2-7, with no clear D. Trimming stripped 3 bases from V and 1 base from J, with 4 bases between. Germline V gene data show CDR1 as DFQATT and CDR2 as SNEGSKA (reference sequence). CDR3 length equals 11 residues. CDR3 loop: CSASLSYEQYF. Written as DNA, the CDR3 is TGCAGTGCTAGCCTATCCTACGAGCAGTACTTC.

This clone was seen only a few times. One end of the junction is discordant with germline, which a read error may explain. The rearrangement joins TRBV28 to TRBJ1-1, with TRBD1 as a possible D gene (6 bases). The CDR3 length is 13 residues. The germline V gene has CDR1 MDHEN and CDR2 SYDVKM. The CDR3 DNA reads TGTGCCAGCAGTTTGGGGACAAACATTGAAGCTTTCTTT. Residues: CASSLGTNIEAFF. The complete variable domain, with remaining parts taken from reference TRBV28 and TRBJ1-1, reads DVKVTQSSRYLVKRTGEKVFLECVQDMDHENMFWYRQDPGLGLRLIYFSYDVKMKEKGDIPEGYSVSREKKERFSLILESASTNQTSMYLCASSLGTNIEAFFGQGTRLTVV.

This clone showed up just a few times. CDR3 DNA: TGCGCCAGCAGCCAAGTAAGGGGGAATCAGCCCCAGCATTTT. Amino acids: CASSQVRGNQPQHF. The genes are TRBV4-3 and TRBJ1-5, with D possibly being TRBD1 (6 bases). This CDR3 contains 14 residues. The V gene lost 1 base and the J gene lost 4 bases, with 8 bases spanning the gap. CDR1 LGHNA and CDR2 YSLEER come from the germline V gene.

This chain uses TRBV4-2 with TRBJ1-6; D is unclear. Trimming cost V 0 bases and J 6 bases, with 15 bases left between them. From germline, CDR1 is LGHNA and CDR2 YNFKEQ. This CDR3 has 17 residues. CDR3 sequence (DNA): TGTGCCAGCAGCCAAGATCTCTGGGCCGGGGTTAATTCACCCCTCCACTTT. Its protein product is CASSQDLWAGVNSPLHF.

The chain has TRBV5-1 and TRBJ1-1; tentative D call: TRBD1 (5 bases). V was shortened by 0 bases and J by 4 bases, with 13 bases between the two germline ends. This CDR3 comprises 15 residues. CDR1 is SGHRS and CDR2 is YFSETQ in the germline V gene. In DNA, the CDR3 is TGCGCCAGCAGCTTGGGAGGGGCTAGCGGCACTGAAGCTTTCTTT. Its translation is CASSLGGASGTEAFF.

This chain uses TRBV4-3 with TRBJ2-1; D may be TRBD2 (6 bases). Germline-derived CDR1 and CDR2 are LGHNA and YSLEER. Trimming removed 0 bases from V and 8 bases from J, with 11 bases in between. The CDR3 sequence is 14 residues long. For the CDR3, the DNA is TGCGCCAGCAGCCAAGAGCGGGGAAAAGATGAGCAGTTCTTC. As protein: CASSQERGKDEQFF.

The CDR3 region is CASSPTWEGAEQYF. Here the CDR3 DNA reads TGTGCCAGCAGCCCGACCTGGGAAGGGGCCGAGCAGTACTTC. The chain links TRBV4-2 to TRBJ2-7; D is possibly TRBD1 (5 bases). V was trimmed by 4 bases and J by 6 bases, leaving 16 bases between them. The CDR3 is made up of 14 amino acids. CDR1 and CDR2 from the germline V gene are LGHNA and YNFKEQ.

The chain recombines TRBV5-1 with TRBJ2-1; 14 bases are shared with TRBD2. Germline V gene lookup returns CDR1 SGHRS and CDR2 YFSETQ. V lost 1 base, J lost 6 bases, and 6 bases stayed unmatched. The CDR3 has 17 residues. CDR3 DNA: TGCGCCAGCAGCTTGCCGGGGACTAGCGGGAGTGTCAATGAGCAGTTCTTC. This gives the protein CASSLPGTSGSVNEQFF.

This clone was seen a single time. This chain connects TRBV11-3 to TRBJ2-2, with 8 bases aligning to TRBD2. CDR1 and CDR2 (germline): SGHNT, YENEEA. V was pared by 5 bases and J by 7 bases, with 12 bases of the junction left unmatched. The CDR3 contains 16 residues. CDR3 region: CASSLKSGRVNGELFF. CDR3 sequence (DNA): TGTGCCAGCAGCCTAAAGAGCGGGAGAGTCAACGGGGAGCTGTTTTTT.

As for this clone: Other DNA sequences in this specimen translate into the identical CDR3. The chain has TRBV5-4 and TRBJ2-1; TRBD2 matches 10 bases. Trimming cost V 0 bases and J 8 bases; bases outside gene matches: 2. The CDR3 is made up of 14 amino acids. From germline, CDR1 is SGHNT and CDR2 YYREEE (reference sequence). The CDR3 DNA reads TGTGCCAGCAGCTTGGGCCTAGCGGGAGATGAGCAGTTCTTC. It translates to CASSLGLAGDEQFF.

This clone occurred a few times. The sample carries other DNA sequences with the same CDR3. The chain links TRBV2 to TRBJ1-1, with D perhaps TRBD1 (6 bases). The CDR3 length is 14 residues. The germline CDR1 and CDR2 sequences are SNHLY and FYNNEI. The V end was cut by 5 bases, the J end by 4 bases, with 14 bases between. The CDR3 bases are TGTGCCAGCAGTCTGGGGGCGAAGGGCACTGAAGCTTTCTTT. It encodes CASSLGAKGTEAFF.

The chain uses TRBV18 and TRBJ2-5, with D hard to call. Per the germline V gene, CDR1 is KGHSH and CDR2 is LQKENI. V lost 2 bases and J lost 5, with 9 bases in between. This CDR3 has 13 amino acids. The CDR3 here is CASSPSGFETQYF. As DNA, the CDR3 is TGTGCCAGCTCACCATCGGGTTTTGAGACCCAGTACTTC.

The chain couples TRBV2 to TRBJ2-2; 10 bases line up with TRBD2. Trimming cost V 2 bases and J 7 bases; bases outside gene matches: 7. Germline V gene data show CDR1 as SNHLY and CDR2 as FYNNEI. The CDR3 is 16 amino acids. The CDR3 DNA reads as TGTGCCAGCAGTGAAACGAGCGGGAGGGCGGTCGGGGAGCTGTTTTTT. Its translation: CASSETSGRAVGELFF.

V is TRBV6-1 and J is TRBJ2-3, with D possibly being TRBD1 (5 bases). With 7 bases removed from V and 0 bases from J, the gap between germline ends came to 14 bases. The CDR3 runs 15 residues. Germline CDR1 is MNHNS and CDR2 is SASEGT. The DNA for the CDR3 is TGTGCCAGCACCCTAGACAGAAAGAGCACAGATACGCAGTATTTT. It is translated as CASTLDRKSTDTQYF.

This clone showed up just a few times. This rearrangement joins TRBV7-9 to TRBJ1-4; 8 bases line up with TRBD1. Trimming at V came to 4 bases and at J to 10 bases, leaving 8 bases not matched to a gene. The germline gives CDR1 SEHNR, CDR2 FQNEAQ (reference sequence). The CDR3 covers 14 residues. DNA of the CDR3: TGTGCCAGCAGCTCGGACCCTACAGGGGGAAAACTGTTTTTT. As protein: CASSSDPTGGKLFF.

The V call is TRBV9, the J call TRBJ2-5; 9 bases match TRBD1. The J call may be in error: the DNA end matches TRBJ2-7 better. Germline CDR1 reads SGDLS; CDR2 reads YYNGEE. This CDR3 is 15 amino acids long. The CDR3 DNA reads TGTGCCAGCAGCTCCCAGACAGGGGGAAGCTACGAGCAGTACTTC. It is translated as CASSSQTGGSYEQYF.

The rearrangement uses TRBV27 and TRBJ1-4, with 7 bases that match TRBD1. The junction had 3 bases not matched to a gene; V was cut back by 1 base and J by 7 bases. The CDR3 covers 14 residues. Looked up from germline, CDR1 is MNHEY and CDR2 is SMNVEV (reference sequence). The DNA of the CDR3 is TGTGCCAGCAGTTTATTACAGGGGCGTGAAAAACTGTTTTTT. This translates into CASSLLQGREKLFF.

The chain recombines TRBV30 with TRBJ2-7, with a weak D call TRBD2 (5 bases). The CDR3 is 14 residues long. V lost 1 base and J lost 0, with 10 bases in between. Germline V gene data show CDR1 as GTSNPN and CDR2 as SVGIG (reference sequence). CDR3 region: CAWSGWTSSYEQYF. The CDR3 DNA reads TGTGCCTGGAGTGGTTGGACTTCCTCCTACGAGCAGTACTTC.

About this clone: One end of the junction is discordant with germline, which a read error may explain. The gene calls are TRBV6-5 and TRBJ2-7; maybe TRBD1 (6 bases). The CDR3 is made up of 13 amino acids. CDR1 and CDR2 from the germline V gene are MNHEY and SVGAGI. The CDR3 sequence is CASSRQTGYEQCF. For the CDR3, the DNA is TGTGCCAGCAGTCGCCAAACAGGGTACGAGCAGTGCTTC.

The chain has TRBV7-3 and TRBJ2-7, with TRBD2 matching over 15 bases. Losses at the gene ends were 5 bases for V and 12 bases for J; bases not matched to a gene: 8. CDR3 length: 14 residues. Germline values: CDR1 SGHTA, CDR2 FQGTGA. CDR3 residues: CASSPTGLAGGMYF. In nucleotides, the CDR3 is TGTGCCAGCAGCCCTACCGGACTAGCGGGAGGGATGTACTTC. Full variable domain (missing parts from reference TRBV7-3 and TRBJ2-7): GAGVSQTPSNKVTEKGKYVELRCDPISGHTALYWYRQSLGQGPEFLIYFQGTGAADDSGLPNDRFFAVRPEGSVSTLKIQRTERGDSAVYLCASSPTGLAGGMYFGPGTRLTVT.